These 6 T cell receptor beta chains originate from one sample sequenced in a study of T cell responses to AZD1222 COVID-19 vaccine. TCRdb's copy holds only in-frame clones and misses some; the assay was immunoSEQ multiplex PCR. The sample shows about 94,000 clones, roughly 85% of them seen only once. The sequencing used peripheral blood, collected 28 days after the second AZD1222 dose. These receptors all stem from an adult who received the AZD1222 COVID-19 vaccine.

This clone was detected a few times. This chain links TRBV28 with TRBJ2-2; TRBD1 is a possible D gene (6 bases). Trimming removed 3 bases from V and 4 bases from J, with 12 bases in between. CDR1 and CDR2 from the germline V gene are MDHEN and SYDVKM. The CDR3 is made up of 15 amino acids. The CDR3 sequence: CASSFGAGVTGELFF. The CDR3 DNA reads TGTGCCAGCAGTTTCGGAGCAGGGGTCACCGGGGAGCTGTTTTTT.

The rearrangement joins TRBV27 to TRBJ1-5; D unresolved. The CDR3 loop spans 16 amino acids. The germline V gene encodes CDR1 MNHEY and CDR2 SMNVEV (reference sequence). V lost 5 bases and J 0 bases, leaving 14 bases between the germline ends. The CDR3 nucleotides are TGTGCCAGCAGTCCCCCTGGATTTCCTAGCAATCAGCCCCAGCATTTT. Translating it yields CASSPPGFPSNQPQHF.

The chain combines TRBV3-1 (or the pseudogene TRBV3-2) with TRBJ1-2; the match to TRBD1 covers 7 bases. The CDR3 sequence is 14 residues long. Trimming at V came to 4 bases and at J to 2 bases, leaving 4 bases not matched to a gene. The germline CDR1 and CDR2 sequences are LGHDT and YNNKEL (reference sequence). For the CDR3, the DNA is TGTGCCAGCAGCCCTGGACAGGTAAACTATGGCTACACCTTC. This sequence encodes CASSPGQVNYGYTF.

This chain uses TRBV11-1 with TRBJ1-2, with D unresolved. CDR1 and CDR2 from the germline V gene are SGHAT and FQDESV (reference sequence). The germline V and J ends were trimmed by 1 base and 2 bases, with 5 bases remaining between them. This CDR3 region has 13 residues. The CDR3 loop is CASSLERNYGYTF. For the CDR3, the DNA is TGTGCCAGCAGCTTAGAGAGGAACTATGGCTACACCTTC.

The chain recombines TRBV27 with TRBJ1-6; a weak D match, TRBD1 (6 bases). The CDR3 runs 14 residues. The germline gives CDR1 MNHEY, CDR2 SMNVEV (reference sequence). The V end was cut by 2 bases, the J end by 7 bases, with 9 bases between. The CDR3 loop is CASSLGGENSPLHF. Here the CDR3 DNA reads TGTGCCAGCAGTTTAGGGGGCGAAAATTCACCCCTCCACTTT.

The chain uses TRBV7-9 and TRBJ2-5, with 8 bases that match TRBD1. In germline, CDR1 is SEHNR, CDR2 FQNEAQ (reference sequence). CDR3 length: 19 residues. V lost 5 bases and J lost 1; bases outside the gene matches: 18. This CDR3 is CASSIRTGRDWASQETQYF. In DNA form, the CDR3 reads TGTGCCAGCAGCATCCGGACAGGGAGAGATTGGGCCAGCCAAGAGACCCAGTACTTC. Together with reference TRBV7-9 and TRBJ2-5, the CDR3 gives the full variable domain: DTGVSQNPRHKITKRGQNVTFRCDPISEHNRLYWYRQTLGQGPEFLTYFQNEAQLEKSRLLSDRFSAERPKGSFSTLEIQRTEQGDSAMYLCASSIRTGRDWASQETQYFGPGTRLLVL.